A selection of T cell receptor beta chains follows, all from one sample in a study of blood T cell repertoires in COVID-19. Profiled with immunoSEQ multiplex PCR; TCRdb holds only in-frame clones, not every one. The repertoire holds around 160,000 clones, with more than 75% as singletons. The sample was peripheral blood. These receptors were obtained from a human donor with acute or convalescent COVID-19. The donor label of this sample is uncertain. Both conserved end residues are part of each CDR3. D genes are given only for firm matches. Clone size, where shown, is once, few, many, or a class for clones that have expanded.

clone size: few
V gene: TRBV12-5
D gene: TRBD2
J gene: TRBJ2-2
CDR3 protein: CASGLALAGRAGELFF
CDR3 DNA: TGTGCTAGTGGTTTGGCACTAGCGGGGCGGGCCGGGGAGCTGTTTTTT

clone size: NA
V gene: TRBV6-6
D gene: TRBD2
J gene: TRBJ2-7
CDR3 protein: CASSYSLAVTYEQYF
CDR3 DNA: TGTGCCAGCAGTTACTCTCTAGCGGTGACCTACGAGCAGTACTTC

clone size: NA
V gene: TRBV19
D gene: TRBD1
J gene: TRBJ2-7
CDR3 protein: CASSIGTGSREQYF
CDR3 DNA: TGTGCCAGTAGTATAGGGACAGGTTCGAGGGAGCAGTACTTC

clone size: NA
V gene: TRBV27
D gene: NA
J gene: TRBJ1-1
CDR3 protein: CASSLSGNYLPEAFF
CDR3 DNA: TGTGCCAGCAGTTTATCCGGGAATTATTTGCCTGAAGCTTTCTTT

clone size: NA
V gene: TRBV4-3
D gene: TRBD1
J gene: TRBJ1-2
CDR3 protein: CASSQDLNRGRFGYTF
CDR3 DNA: TGCGCCAGCAGCCAAGATCTTAACAGGGGGCGGTTCGGCTACACCTTC

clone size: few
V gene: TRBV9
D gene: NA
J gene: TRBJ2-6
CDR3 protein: CASSPRQNSGANVLTF
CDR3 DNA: TGTGCCAGCAGCCCCCGACAGAACTCTGGGGCCAACGTCCTGACTTTC

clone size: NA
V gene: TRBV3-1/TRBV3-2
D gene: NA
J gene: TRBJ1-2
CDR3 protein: CASSQDSRGGWGYTF
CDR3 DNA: TGTGCCAGCAGCCAAGATAGTAGGGGGGGATGGGGCTACACCTTC

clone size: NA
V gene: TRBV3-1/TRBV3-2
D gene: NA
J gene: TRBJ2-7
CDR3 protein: CASSLNGPYEQYF
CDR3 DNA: TGTGCCAGCAGCCTGAATGGGCCCTACGAGCAGTACTTC

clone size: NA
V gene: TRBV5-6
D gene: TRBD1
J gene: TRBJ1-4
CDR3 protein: CASSLKGTDEKLFF
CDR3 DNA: TGTGCCAGCAGCTTGAAGGGGACAGACGAAAAACTGTTTTTT

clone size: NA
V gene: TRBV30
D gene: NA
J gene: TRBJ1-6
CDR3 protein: CAWSVVRSGGVISPLHF
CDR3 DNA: TGTGCCTGGAGTGTGGTGAGGAGCGGCGGCGTGATTAGCCCCCTCCACTTT

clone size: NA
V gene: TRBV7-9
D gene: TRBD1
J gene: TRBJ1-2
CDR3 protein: CASSLGRGTGPVASYGYTF
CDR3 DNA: TGTGCCAGCAGCTTAGGTCGTGGGACAGGGCCGGTTGCTAGCTATGGCTACACCTTC

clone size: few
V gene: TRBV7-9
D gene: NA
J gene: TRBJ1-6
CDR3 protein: CASSLTAGDNSPLHF
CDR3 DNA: TGTGCCAGCAGCTTAACGGCAGGGGATAATTCACCCCTCCACTTT

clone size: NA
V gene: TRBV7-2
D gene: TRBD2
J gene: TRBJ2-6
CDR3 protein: CASSLALAGGSASGANVLTF
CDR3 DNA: TGTGCCAGCAGCTTAGCGCTAGCGGGGGGGTCCGCCTCTGGGGCCAACGTCCTGACTTTC

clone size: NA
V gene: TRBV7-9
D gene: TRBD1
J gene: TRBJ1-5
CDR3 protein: CASSLGTGGYQPQHF
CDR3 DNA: TGTGCCAGCAGCTTGGGGACAGGGGGCTATCAGCCCCAGCATTTT

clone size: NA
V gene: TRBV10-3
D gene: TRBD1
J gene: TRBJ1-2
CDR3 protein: CAISAGQGDGYTF
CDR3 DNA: TGTGCCATCAGCGCGGGACAGGGCGATGGCTACACCTTC

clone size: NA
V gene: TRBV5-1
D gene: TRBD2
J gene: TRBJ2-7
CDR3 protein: CASSPERGAFYYEQYF
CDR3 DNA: TGCGCCAGCAGCCCCGAGCGGGGGGCCTTCTACTACGAGCAGTACTTC

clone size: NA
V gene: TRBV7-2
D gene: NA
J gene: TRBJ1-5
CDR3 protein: CASSSGGNQPQHF
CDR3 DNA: TGTGCCAGCAGCTCCGGGGGCAATCAGCCCCAGCATTTT

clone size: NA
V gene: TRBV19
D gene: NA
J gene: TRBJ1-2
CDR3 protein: CASSLTANYGYTF
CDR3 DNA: TGTGCCAGTAGTCTGACAGCTAACTATGGCTACACCTTC

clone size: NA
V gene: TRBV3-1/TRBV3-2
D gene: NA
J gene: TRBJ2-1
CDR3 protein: CASSQDLGLSYNEQFF
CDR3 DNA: TGTGCCAGCAGCCAAGATCTGGGCCTTTCCTACAATGAGCAGTTCTTC

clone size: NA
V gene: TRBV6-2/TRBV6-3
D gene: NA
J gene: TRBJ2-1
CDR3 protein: CASSYLTGRSTSYNEQFF
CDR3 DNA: TGTGCCAGCAGTTACTTGACCGGCAGGTCCACCTCCTACAATGAGCAGTTCTTC